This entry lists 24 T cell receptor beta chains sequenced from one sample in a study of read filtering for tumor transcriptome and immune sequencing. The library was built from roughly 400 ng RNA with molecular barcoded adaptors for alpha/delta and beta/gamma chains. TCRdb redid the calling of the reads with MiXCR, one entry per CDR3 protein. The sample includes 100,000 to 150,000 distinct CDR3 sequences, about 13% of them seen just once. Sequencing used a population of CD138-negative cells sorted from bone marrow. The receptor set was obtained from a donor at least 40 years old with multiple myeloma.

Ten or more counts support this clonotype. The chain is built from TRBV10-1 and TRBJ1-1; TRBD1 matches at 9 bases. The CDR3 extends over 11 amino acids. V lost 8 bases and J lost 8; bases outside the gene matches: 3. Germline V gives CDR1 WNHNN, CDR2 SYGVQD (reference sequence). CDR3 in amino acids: CASRGQGEAFF. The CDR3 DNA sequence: TGCGCCAGCCGAGGACAGGGGGAAGCTTTCTTT.

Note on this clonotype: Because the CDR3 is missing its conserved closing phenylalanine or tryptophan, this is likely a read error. The CDR3 reads CASSLVRLQETQYL. CDR3 bases: TGTGCCAGCAGCTTAGTGCGGCTTCAAGAGACCCAGTACCTC. The chain joins TRBV11-2 to TRBJ2-5; D uncertain. CDR3 length equals 14 residues. Germline CDR1 SGHAT, CDR2 FQNNGV. Deletions cut 1 base from V and 2 bases from J, with 8 bases between.

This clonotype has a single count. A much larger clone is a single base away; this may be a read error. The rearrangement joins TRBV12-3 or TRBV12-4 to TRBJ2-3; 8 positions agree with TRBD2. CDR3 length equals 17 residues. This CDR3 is CASSSSRAGGATDTRYF. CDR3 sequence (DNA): TGTGCCAGCAGCTCCTCAAGGGCGGGGGGCGCCACAGATACGCGGTATTTT.

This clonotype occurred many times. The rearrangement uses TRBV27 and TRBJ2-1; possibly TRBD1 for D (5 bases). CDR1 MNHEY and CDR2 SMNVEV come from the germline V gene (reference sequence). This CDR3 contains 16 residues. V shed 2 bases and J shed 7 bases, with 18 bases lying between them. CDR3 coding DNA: TGTGCCAGCAGTTTAATCGGAGCAATCAGGGTGAATGAGCAGTTCTTC. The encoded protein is CASSLIGAIRVNEQFF.

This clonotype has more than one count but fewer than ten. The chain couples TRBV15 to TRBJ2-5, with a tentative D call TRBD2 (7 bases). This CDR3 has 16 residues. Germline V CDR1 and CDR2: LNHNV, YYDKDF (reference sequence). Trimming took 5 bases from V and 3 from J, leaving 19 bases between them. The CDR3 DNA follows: TGTGCCACCAGCCCCTACCCCCGGGGGGCTGAAGAGACCCAGTACTTC. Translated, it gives CATSPYPRGAEETQYF. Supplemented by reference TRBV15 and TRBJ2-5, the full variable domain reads DAMVIQNPRYQVTQFGKPVTLSCSQTLNHNVMYWYQQKSSQAPKLLFHYYDKDFNNEADTPDNFQSRRPNTSFCFLDIRSPGLGDTAMYLCATSPYPRGAEETQYFGPGTRLLVL.

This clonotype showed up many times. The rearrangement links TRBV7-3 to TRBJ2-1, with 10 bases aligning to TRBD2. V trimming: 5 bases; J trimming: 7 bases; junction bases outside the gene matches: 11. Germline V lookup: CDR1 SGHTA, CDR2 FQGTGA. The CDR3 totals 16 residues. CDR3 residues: CASSPAPSGRINEQFF. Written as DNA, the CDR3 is TGTGCCAGCAGCCCAGCCCCTAGCGGGAGAATTAATGAGCAGTTCTTC.

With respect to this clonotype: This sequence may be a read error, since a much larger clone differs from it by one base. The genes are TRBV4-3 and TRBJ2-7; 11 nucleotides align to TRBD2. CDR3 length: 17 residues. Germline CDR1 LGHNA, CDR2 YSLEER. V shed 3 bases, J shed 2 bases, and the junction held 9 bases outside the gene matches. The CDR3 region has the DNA TGCGCCAGCAGCCACGGGACTAGCGGTAGTGGTGCCTACGAGCAGTACTTC. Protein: CASSHGTSGSGAYEQYF.

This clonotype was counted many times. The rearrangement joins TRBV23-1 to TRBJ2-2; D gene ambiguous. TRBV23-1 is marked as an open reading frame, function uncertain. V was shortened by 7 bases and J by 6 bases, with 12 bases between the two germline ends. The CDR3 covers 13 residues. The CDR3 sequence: CASNFQIPGELFF. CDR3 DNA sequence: TGCGCCAGCAATTTTCAGATTCCCGGGGAGCTGTTTTTT.

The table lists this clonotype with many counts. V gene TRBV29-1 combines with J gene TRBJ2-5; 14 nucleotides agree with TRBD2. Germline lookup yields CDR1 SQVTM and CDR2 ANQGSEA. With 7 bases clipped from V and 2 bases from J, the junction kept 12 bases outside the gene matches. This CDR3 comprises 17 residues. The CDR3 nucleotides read TGCAGCGGAACCGGGACTAGCGGGAGTGGAAGACAAGAGACCCAGTACTTC. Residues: CSGTGTSGSGRQETQYF.

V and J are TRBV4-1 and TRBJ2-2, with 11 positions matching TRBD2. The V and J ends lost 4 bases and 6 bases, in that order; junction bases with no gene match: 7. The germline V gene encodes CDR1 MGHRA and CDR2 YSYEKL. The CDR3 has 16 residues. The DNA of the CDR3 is TGCGCCAGCAGCCCTAGTAGCGGGAGGGTAGCCGGGGAGCTGTTTTTT. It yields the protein CASSPSSGRVAGELFF.

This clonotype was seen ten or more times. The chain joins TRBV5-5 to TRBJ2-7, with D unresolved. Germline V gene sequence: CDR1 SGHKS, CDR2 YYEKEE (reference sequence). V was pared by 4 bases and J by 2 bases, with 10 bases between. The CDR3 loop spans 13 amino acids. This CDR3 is CASSGNPTYEQYF. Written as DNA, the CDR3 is TGTGCCAGCAGCGGGAACCCTACCTACGAGCAGTACTTC.

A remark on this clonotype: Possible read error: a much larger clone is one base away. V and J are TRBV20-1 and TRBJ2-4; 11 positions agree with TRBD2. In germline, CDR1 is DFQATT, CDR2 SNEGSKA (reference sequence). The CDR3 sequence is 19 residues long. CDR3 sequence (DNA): TGCAGTGCTCCTTCCATTCCCTTAGCGGGAGGGATGGCCAAAAGCATTCAGTACTTC. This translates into CSAPSIPLAGGMAKSIQYF.

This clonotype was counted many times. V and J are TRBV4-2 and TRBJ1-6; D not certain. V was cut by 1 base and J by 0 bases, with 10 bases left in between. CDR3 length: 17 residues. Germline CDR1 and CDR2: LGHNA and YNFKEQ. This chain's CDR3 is CASSQGAPLSYNSPLHF. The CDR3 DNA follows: TGTGCCAGCAGCCAAGGGGCCCCACTCTCCTATAATTCACCCCTCCACTTT.

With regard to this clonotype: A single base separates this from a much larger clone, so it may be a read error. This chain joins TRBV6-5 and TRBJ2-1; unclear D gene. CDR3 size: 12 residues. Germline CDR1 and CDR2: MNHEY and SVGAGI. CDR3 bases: TGTGCCAGCGGGGTAGCCGACAATGAGCAGTCCTTC. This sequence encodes CASGVADNEQSF.

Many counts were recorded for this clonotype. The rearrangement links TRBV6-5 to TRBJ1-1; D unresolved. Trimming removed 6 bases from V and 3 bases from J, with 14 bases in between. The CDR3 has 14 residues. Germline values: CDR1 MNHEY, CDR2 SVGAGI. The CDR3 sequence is CASSHSTSDTEAFF. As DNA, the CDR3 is TGTGCCAGCAGCCATTCTACGTCGGACACTGAAGCTTTCTTT.

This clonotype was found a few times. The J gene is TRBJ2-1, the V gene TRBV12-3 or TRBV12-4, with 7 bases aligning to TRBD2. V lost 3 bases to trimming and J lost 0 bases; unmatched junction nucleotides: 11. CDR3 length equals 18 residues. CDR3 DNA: TGTGCCAGCAGTTTGGACATAGAAGCGGGAAGCTCCTACAATGAGCAGTTCTTC. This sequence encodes CASSLDIEAGSSYNEQFF.

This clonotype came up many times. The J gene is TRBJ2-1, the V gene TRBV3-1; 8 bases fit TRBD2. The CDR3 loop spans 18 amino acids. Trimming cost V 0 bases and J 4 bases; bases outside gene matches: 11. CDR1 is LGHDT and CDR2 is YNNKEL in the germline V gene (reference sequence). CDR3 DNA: TGTGCCAGCAGCCAAGAATCAGCGGGAGACCCTCCTTACAATGAGCAGTTCTTC. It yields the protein CASSQESAGDPPYNEQFF.

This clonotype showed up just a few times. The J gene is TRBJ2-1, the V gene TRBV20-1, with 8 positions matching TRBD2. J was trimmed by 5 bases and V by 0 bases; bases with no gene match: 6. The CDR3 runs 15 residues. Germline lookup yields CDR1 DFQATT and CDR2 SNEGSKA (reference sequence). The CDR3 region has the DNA TGCAGTGCTAGAGAATACAGCGGGAGTGACAATGAGCAGTTCTTC. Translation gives CSAREYSGSDNEQFF.

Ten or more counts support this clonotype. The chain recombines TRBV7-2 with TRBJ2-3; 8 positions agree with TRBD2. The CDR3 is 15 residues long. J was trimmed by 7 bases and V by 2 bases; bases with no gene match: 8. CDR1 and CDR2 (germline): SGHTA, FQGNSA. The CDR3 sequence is CASSLLTGGMHTQYF. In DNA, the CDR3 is TGTGCCAGCAGCTTACTGACGGGAGGGATGCATACGCAGTATTTT.

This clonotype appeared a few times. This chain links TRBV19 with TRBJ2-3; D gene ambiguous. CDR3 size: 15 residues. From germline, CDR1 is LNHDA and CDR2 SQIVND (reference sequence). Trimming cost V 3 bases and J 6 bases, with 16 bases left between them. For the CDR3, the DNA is TGTGCCAGTAGTATTCTAGTCTCATCCCTCGATACGCAGTATTTT. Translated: CASSILVSSLDTQYF. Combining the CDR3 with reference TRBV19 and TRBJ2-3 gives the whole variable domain DGGITQSPKYLFRKEGQNVTLSCEQNLNHDAMYWYRQDPGQGLRLIYYSQIVNDFQKGDIAEGYSVSREKKESFPLTVTSAQKNPTAFYLCASSILVSSLDTQYFGPGTRLTVL.

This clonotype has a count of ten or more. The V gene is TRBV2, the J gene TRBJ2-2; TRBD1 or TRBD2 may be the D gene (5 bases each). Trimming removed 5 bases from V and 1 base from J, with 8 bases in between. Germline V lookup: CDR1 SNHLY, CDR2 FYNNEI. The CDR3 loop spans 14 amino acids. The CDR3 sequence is CASSRDRNTGELFF. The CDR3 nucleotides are TGTGCCAGCAGTCGGGACCGGAACACCGGGGAGCTGTTTTTT.

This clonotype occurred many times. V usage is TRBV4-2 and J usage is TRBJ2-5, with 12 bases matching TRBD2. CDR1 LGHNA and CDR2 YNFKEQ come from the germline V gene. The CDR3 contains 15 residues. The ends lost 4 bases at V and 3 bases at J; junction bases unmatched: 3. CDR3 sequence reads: CASSRLAGEKETQYF. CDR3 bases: TGTGCCAGCAGCCGACTAGCGGGGGAGAAAGAGACCCAGTACTTC.

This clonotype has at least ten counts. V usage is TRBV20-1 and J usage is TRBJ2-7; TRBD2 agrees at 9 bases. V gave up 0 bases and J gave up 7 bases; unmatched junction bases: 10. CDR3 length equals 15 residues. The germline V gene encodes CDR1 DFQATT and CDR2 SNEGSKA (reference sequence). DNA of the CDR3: TGCAGTGCTAGAGAGATAGCGGGAGCACAGGATGAGCAGTACTTC. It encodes CSAREIAGAQDEQYF.

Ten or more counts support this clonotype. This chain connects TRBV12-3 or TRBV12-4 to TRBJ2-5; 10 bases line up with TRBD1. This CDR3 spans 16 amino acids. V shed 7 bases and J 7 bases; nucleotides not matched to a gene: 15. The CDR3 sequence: CASTPTRDRGDATQYF. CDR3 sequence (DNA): TGTGCCAGCACTCCAACTCGGGACAGGGGTGACGCGACCCAGTACTTC.